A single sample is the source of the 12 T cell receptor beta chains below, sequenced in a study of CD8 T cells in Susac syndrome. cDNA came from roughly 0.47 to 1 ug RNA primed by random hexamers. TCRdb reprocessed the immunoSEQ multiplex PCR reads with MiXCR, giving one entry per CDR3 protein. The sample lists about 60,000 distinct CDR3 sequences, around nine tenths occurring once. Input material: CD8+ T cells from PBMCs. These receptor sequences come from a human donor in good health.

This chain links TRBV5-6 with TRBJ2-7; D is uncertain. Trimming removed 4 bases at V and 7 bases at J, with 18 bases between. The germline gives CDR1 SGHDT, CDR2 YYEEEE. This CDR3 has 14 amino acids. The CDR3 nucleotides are TGTGCCAGCAGCCCGGTGGGCGGCCCGGCGGAGCAGTACTTC. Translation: CASSPVGGPAEQYF. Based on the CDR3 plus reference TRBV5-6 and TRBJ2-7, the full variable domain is DAGVTQSPTHLIKTRGQQVTLRCSPKSGHDTVSWYQQALGQGPQFIFQYYEEEERQRGNFPDRFSGHQFPNYSSELNVNALLLGDSALYLCASSPVGGPAEQYFGPGTRLTVT.

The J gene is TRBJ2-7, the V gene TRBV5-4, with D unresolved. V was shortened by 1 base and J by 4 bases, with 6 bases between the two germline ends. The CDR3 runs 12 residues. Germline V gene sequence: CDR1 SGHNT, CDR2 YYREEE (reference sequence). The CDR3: CASSLNGYEQYF. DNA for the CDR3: TGTGCCAGCAGCTTGAACGGATACGAGCAGTACTTC.

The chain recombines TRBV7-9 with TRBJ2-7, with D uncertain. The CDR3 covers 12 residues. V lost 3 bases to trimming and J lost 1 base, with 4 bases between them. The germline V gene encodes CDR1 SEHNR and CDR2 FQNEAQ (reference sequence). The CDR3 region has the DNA TGTGCCAGCAGCTTCTCGTCCTACGAGCAGTACTTC. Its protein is CASSFSSYEQYF.

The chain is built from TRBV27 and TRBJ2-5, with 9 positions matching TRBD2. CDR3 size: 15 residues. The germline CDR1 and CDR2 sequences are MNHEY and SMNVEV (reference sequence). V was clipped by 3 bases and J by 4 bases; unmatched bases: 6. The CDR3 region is CASSFLSGGRETQYF. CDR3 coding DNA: TGTGCCAGCAGTTTTTTGAGCGGGGGGAGAGAGACCCAGTACTTC.

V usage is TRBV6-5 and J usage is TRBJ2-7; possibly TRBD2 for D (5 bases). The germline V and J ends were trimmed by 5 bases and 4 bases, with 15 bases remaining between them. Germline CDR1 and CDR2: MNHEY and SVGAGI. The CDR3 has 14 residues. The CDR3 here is CASSAANGKYEQYF. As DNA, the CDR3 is TGTGCCAGCAGTGCCGCGAACGGGAAATACGAGCAGTACTTC.

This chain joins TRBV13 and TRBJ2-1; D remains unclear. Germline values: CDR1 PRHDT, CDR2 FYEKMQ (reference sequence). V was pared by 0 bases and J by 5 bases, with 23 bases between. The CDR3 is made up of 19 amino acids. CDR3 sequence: CASSLGTLRPVRAHNEQFF. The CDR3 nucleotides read TGTGCCAGCAGCTTAGGAACCCTCCGGCCGGTACGGGCCCACAATGAGCAGTTCTTC.

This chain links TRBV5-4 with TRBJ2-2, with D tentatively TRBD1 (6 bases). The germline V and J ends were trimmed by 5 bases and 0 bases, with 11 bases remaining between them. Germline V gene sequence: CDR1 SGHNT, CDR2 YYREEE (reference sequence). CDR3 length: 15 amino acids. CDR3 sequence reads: CASRQDSSNTGELFF. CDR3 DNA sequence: TGTGCCAGCAGGCAGGACAGCTCGAACACCGGGGAGCTGTTTTTT.

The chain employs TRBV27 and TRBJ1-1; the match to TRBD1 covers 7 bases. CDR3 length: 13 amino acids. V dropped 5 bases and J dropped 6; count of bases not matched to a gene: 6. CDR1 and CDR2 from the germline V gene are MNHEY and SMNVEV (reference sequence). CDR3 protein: CASSEGGFSEAFF. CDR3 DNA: TGTGCCAGCAGTGAAGGGGGCTTCTCTGAAGCTTTCTTT.

Here the CDR3 reads CASSLSGDTQYF. The CDR3 region has the DNA TGTGCCAGCAGTTTATCGGGAGATACGCAGTATTTT. The chain carries TRBV27 and TRBJ2-3; D not certain. The CDR3 length is 12 residues. The V end lost 0 bases, the J end lost 5 bases, and 3 bases lay between the germline ends. Germline values: CDR1 MNHEY, CDR2 SMNVEV (reference sequence).

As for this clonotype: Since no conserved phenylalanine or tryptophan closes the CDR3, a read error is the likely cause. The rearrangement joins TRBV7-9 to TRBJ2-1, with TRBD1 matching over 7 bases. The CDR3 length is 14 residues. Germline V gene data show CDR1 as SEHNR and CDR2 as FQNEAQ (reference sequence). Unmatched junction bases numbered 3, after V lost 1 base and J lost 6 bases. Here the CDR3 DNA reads TGTGCCAGCAGCTTAGGGGGGACAGTCAATGAGCAGTTCCTC. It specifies CASSLGGTVNEQFL.

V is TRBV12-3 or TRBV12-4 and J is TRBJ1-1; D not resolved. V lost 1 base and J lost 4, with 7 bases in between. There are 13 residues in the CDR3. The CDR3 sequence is CASSLGTSTEAFF. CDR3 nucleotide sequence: TGTGCCAGCAGTTTAGGGACGAGCACTGAAGCTTTCTTT.

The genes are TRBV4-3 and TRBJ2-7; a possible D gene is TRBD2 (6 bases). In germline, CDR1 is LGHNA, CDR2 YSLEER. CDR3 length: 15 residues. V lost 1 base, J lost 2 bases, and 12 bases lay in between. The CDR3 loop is CASSQAGDGPYEQYF. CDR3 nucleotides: TGCGCCAGCAGCCAAGCGGGGGACGGGCCCTACGAGCAGTACTTC.